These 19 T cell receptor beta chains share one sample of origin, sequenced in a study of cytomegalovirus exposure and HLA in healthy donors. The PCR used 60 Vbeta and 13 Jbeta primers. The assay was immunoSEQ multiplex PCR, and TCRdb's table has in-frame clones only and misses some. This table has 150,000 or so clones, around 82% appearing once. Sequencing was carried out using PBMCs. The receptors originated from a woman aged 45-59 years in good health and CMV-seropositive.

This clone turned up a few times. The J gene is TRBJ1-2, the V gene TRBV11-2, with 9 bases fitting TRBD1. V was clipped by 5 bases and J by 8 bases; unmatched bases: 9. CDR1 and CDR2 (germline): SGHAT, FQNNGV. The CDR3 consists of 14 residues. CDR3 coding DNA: TGTGCCAGCAGCCTCTCGACAGGGGGAGAGGGCTACACCTTC. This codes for CASSLSTGGEGYTF.

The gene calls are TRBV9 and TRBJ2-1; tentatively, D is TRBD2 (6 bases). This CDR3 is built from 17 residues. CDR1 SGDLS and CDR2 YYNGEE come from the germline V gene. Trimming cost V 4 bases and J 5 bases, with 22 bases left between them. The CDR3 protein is CASSPPGRGPRNNEQFF. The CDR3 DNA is TGTGCCAGCAGCCCTCCGGGGCGGGGCCCTCGAAACAATGAGCAGTTCTTC.

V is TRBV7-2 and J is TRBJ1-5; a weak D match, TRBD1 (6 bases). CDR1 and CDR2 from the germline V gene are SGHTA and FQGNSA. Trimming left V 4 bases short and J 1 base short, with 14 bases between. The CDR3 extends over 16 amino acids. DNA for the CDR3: TGTGCCAGCAGCTCCGGGCCAGGGGCCAGCAATCAGCCCCAGCATTTT. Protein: CASSSGPGASNQPQHF.

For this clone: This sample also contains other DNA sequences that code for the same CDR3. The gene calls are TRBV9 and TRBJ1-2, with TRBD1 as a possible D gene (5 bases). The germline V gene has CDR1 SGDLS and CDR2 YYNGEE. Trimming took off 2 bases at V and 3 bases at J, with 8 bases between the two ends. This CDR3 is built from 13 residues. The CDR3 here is CASSVGGDYGYTF. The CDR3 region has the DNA TGTGCCAGCAGCGTCGGAGGGGACTATGGCTACACCTTC.

The chain's CDR3 is CAFQGGTYEQYF. CDR3 nucleotides: TGTGCCTTCCAGGGGGGCACCTACGAGCAGTACTTC. The chain links TRBV30 to TRBJ2-7, with D tentatively TRBD1 (7 bases). The length of the CDR3 is 12 residues. CDR1 is GTSNPN and CDR2 is SVGIG in the germline V gene (reference sequence). Trimming stripped 7 bases from V and 2 bases from J, with 12 bases between.

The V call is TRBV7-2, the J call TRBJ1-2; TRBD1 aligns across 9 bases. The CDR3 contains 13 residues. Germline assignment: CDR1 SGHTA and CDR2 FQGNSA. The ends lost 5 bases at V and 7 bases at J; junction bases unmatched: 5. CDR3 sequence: CASSRDRGSGYTF. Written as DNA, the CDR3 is TGTGCCAGCAGCCGCGACAGGGGGTCTGGCTACACCTTC.

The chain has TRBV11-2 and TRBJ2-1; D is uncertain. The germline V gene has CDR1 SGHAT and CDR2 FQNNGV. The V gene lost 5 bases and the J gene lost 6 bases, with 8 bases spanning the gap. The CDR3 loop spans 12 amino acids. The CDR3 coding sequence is TGTGCCAGCAGCCACACAAGCAATGAGCAGTTCTTC. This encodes CASSHTSNEQFF.

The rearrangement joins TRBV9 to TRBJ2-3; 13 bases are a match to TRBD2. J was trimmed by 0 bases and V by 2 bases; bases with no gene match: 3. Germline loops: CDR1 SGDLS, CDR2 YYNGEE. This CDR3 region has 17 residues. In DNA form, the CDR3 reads TGTGCCAGCAGCGTGACTAGCGGGGGGTCTAGCACAGATACGCAGTATTTT. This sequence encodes CASSVTSGGSSTDTQYF.

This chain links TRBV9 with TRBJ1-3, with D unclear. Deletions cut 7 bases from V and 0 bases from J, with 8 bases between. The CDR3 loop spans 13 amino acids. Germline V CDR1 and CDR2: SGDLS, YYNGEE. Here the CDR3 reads CASAASSGNTIYF. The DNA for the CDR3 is TGTGCCAGCGCCGCGAGCTCTGGAAACACCATATATTTT. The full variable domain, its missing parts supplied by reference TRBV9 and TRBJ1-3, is DSGVTQTPKHLITATGQRVTLRCSPRSGDLSVYWYQQSLDQGLQFLIQYYNGEERAKGNILERFSAQQFPDLHSELNLSSLELGDSALYFCASAASSGNTIYFGEGSWLTVV.

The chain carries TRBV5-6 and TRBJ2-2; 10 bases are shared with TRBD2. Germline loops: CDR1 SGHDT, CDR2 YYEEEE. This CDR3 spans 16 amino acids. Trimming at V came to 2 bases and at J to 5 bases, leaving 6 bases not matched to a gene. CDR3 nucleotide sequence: TGTGCCAGCAGCTTAATAAGCGGGGGGGAGACCGGGGAGCTGTTTTTT. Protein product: CASSLISGGETGELFF.

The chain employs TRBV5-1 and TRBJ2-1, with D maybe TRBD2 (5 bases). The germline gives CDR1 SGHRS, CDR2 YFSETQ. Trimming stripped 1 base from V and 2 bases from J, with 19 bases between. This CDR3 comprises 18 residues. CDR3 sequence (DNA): TGCGCCAGCAGCTTGAGCCCAGAGGGCGGATACCCCTACAATGAGCAGTTCTTC. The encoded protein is CASSLSPEGGYPYNEQFF.

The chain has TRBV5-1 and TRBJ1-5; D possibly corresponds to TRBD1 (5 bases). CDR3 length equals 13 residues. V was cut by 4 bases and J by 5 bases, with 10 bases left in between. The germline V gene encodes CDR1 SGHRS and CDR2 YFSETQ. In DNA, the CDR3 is TGCGCCAGCAGCGGGGGGGAGGATCAGCCCCAGCATTTT. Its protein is CASSGGEDQPQHF.

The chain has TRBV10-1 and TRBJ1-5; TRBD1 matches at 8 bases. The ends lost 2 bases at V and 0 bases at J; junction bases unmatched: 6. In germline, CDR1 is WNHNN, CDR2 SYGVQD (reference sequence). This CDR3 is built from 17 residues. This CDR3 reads CASSEPQGVYSNQPQHF. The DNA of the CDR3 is TGCGCCAGCAGTGAGCCACAGGGGGTCTATAGCAATCAGCCCCAGCATTTT.

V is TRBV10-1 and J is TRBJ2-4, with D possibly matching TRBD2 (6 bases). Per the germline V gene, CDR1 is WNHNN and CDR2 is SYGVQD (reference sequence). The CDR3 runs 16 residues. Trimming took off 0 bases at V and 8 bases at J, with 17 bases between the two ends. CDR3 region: CASSESRRVGGDIQYF. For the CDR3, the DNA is TGCGCCAGCAGTGAGTCGAGGAGGGTCGGGGGTGACATTCAGTACTTC.

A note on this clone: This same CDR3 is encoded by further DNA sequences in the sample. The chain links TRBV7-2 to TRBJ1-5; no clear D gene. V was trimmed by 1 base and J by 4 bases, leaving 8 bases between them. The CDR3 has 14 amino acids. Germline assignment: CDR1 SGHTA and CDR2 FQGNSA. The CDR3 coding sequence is TGTGCCAGCAGCTTAGACCGGGGAAATCAGCCCCAGCATTTT. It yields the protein CASSLDRGNQPQHF.

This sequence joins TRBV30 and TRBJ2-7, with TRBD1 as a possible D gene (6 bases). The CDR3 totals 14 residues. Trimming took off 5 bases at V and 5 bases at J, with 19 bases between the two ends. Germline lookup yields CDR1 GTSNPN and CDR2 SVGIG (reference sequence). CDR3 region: CAWDATGHADEQYF. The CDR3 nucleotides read TGTGCCTGGGATGCGACGGGACATGCCGACGAGCAGTACTTC.

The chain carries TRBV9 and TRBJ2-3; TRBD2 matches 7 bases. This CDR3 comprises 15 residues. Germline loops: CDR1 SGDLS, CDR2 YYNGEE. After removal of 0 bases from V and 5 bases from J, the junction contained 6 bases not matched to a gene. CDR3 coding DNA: TGTGCCAGCAGCGTAGCTCGGACTAGGCAAGATACGCAGTATTTT. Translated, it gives CASSVARTRQDTQYF.

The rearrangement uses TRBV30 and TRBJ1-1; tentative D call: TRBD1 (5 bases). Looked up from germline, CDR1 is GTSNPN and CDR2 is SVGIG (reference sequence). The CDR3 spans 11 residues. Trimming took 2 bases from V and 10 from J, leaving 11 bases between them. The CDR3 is CAWSPGSAAFF. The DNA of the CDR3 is TGTGCCTGGAGTCCAGGGTCTGCAGCTTTCTTT. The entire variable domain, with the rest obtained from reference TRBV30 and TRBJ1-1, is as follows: SQTIHQWPATLVQPVGSPLSLECTVEGTSNPNLYWYRQAAGRGLQLLFYSVGIGQISSEVPQNLSASRPQDRQFILSSKKLLLSDSGFYLCAWSPGSAAFFGQGTRLTVV.

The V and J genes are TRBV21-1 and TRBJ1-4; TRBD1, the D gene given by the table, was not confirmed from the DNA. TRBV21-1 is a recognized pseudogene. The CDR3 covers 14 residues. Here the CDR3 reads CASSRDRGREKLFF. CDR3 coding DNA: TGTGCCAGCAGCAGGGACAGGGGGAGGGAAAAACTGTTTTTT.